This is a list of T cell receptor beta chains from one sample in a study of post-analysis software for immune sequencing data. One entry per CDR3 protein, called by TCRdb with MiXCR from the PCR reads. The table lists roughly 870,000 distinct CDR3 sequences, roughly 50% of them singletons. Sequencing was performed on blood. These receptors were collected from a girl aged 10 to 17 with multiple sclerosis. The CDR3 runs from the conserved cysteine through the conserved F or W. The D gene is left open where the match is weak. Only some rows state a clone size, as once, few, many or a class for expanded clones.

CDR3aa	CDR3nt	d_gene	v_gene	j_gene	abundance
CSARAWTSGFNEQFF	TGCAGTGCTAGGGCGTGGACTAGCGGGTTCAATGAGCAGTTCTTC	TRBD2	TRBV20-1	TRBJ2-1	-
CASSGRDYTEAFF	TGTGCCAGCAGTGGAAGGGATTACACTGAAGCTTTCTTT	-	TRBV6-1	TRBJ1-1	-
CASSQVRNQYNEQFF	TGCGCCAGCAGCCAAGTCAGGAATCAATACAATGAGCAGTTCTTC	-	TRBV4-1	TRBJ2-1	-
CSASPAGSTDTQYF	TGCAGTGCTAGCCCAGCGGGAAGCACAGATACGCAGTATTTT	TRBD2	TRBV20-1	TRBJ2-3	-
CASSASGGIQETQYF	TGTGCCAGCAGCGCGTCAGGGGGGATTCAAGAGACCCAGTACTTC	-	TRBV9	TRBJ2-5	-
CAISQTSALSYEQYF	TGTGCCATCAGTCAGACAAGCGCTCTCTCCTACGAGCAGTACTTC	-	TRBV10-3	TRBJ2-7	few
CASSLGGYNEQYF	TGCGCCAGCAGCTTAGGAGGGTATAATGAGCAGTACTTC	-	TRBV5-1	TRBJ2-4	-
CASRPTGGADYGYTF	TGTGCCAGCAGACCTACAGGGGGCGCAGACTATGGCTACACCTTC	TRBD1	TRBV27	TRBJ1-2	few
CASSYSTTRRGEQYF	TGTGCCAGCAGTTACTCCACTACACGAAGAGGGGAGCAGTACTTC	-	TRBV6-6	TRBJ2-7	few
CSVGQGLNEQFF	TGCAGCGTTGGACAGGGCCTCAATGAGCAGTTCTTC	TRBD1	TRBV29-1	TRBJ2-1	-